This record concerns one TCR beta chain sequence. Antigen specificity is unknown. This entry belongs to a study of T cells after yellow fever vaccination. Study-wide findings and caveats: A small share of clonotypes appeared in both CD4 and CD8 compartments. Re-detected after boosting: most primary clones, almost 97% of CD4 and 88% of CD8. Peaking faster, on day 5 versus 15, the secondary response was nonetheless weaker.

TCRdb called the 5' RACE reads again in MiXCR, with one record for every CDR3 protein. This sample has hundreds of thousands of distinct CDR3 sequences, with 18% found just once. The CDR3 has 14 amino acids. Trimming cost V 4 bases and J 3 bases, with 12 bases left between them. This sequence originates from a man between 18 and 29 years old who received the YFV17D yellow fever vaccine. The chain employs TRBV12-3 or TRBV12-4 and TRBJ2-5; the D is unclear. The sequences come from PBMCs, collected before the yellow fever booster vaccination. CDR3 sequence: CASSSLGRKETQYF. In nucleotides, the CDR3 is TGTGCCAGCAGTTCCCTAGGAAGGAAAGAGACCCAGTACTTC.